This TCR beta chain was observed in a study of blood T cell repertoires in COVID-19. Study information: PBMCs, B-cell-depleted T cells, or T cells were the source of the cDNA or gDNA that made up the material.

In the authors' methods: Estimation of nucleated cell counts relied on the amplification of reference gene primers. Assay: immunoSEQ multiplex PCR; the TCRdb copy retains only in-frame clones and omits some. That table furnishes V, J and clone size, whereas the DNA furnished D and trimming. The table lists about 49,000 clones, approximately 90% of them singletons. The CDR3 spans 13 residues. V gave up 0 bases and J gave up 7 bases, with 5 bases separating them. Germline lookup yields CDR1 SGHRS and CDR2 YFSETQ. The clonotype comes from a man aged 40-49 years with active COVID-19. The chain employs TRBV5-1 and TRBJ1-6; D is uncertain. The sequenced material came from peripheral blood. The chain's CDR3 is CASSLVRNSPLHF. The CDR3 coding sequence is TGCGCCAGCAGCTTGGTGCGGAATTCACCCCTCCACTTT.